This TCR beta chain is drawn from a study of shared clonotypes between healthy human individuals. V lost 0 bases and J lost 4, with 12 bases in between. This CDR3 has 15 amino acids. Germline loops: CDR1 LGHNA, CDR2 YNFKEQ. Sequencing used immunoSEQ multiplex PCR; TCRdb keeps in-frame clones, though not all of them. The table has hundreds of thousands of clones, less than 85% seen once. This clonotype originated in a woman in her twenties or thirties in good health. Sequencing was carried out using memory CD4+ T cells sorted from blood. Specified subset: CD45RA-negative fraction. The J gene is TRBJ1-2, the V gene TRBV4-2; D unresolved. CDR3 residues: CASSQEVGNLYGYTF. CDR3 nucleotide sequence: TGTGCCAGCAGCCAAGAAGTTGGTAACCTCTATGGCTACACCTTC.